The 24 T cell receptor beta chains reported below all come from one sample, sequenced in a study of blood T cells in healthy people across ages. The second PCR ran roughly 6 to 11 cycles with a sample-barcoded 5' primer and J-beta primers. TCRdb re-called the 5' RACE reads through MiXCR, storing one row per CDR3 protein. The sample consists of around 790,000 distinct CDR3 sequences, around two fifths of them appearing once. The source material was blood. These TCRs come from a man aged 60 to 69 in good health.

This clonotype has only one observation. This rearrangement joins TRBV9 to TRBJ2-3, with 8 bases aligning to TRBD2. After removal of 0 bases from V and 1 base from J, the junction contained 4 bases not matched to a gene. Looked up from germline, CDR1 is SGDLS and CDR2 is YYNGEE. CDR3 length: 16 residues. CDR3 nucleotides: TGTGCCAGCAGCGTAGGTGGCGGGGGGCGCACAGATACGCAGTATTTT. Translating it yields CASSVGGGGRTDTQYF. The whole variable domain, remainder taken from reference TRBV9 and TRBJ2-3, is DSGVTQTPKHLITATGQRVTLRCSPRSGDLSVYWYQQSLDQGLQFLIQYYNGEERAKGNILERFSAQQFPDLHSELNLSSLELGDSALYFCASSVGGGGRTDTQYFGPGTRLTVL.

This clonotype was detected only a few times. V gene TRBV12-3 or TRBV12-4 combines with J gene TRBJ1-3; D unclear. Deletions cut 2 bases from V and 2 bases from J, with 7 bases between. This CDR3 spans 14 amino acids. In nucleotides, the CDR3 is TGTGCCAGCAGTTTAAAGGACGCTGGAAACACCATATATTTT. Encoded protein: CASSLKDAGNTIYF.

The chain's CDR3 is CASRRLAGFETQYF. DNA of the CDR3: TGCGCCAGCAGGAGACTAGCGGGGTTTGAGACCCAGTACTTC. This chain connects TRBV5-1 to TRBJ2-5; 11 bases align to TRBD2. From germline, CDR1 is SGHRS and CDR2 YFSETQ. The ends lost 5 bases at V and 5 bases at J; junction bases unmatched: 5. The CDR3 spans 14 residues.

This clonotype showed up just a few times. V usage is TRBV7-2 and J usage is TRBJ2-4, with D possibly matching TRBD2 (6 bases). The CDR3 is 14 residues long. The germline V gene has CDR1 SGHTA and CDR2 FQGNSA. The V gene lost 4 bases and the J gene lost 5 bases, with 12 bases spanning the gap. CDR3 protein: CASSSTRLENIQYF. CDR3 nucleotide sequence: TGTGCCAGCAGCTCGACTAGATTGGAAAACATTCAGTACTTC.

This clonotype was detected only a few times. The V call is TRBV7-3, the J call TRBJ2-1; 10 bases are a match to TRBD1. Germline assignment: CDR1 SGHTA and CDR2 FQGTGA. The CDR3 covers 15 residues. The ends lost 5 bases at V and 5 bases at J; junction bases unmatched: 6. The CDR3 here is CASSTFGQGDNEQFF. The CDR3 coding sequence is TGTGCCAGCAGCACATTCGGACAGGGGGACAATGAGCAGTTCTTC.

This clonotype showed up just once. The chain has TRBV25-1 and TRBJ2-7, with a weak D call TRBD1 (6 bases). CDR3 length: 12 amino acids. Germline values: CDR1 MGHDK, CDR2 SYGVNS. V was trimmed by 6 bases and J by 7 bases, leaving 13 bases between them. The CDR3 spells CASRQGSLEQYF. The CDR3, as DNA: TGTGCCAGCAGACAGGGTTCTCTGGAGCAGTACTTC.

The chain has TRBV6-2 or TRBV6-3 and TRBJ1-2, with 8 bases fitting TRBD1. CDR1 MNHEY and CDR2 SVGEGT come from the germline V gene. The CDR3 covers 15 residues. V lost 6 bases and J lost 4; bases outside the gene matches: 10. The CDR3 region has the DNA TGTGCCAGCAGCGGGGACAGGATCTATGGCTATGGCTACACCTTC. Translation: CASSGDRIYGYGYTF.

This clonotype was seen more than once but under ten times. The V and J genes are TRBV7-2 and TRBJ2-7; the match to TRBD1 covers 8 bases. The ends lost 1 base at V and 4 bases at J; junction bases unmatched: 6. Germline V lookup: CDR1 SGHTA, CDR2 FQGNSA. This CDR3 is built from 15 residues. The CDR3 is CASSLGLGQGYEQYF. CDR3 nucleotide sequence: TGTGCCAGCAGCTTAGGCCTAGGACAGGGTTACGAGCAGTACTTC.

The CDR3 DNA is TGTGCCAGCACCCAGCTCAGCGGGTCCGGTGACAGGGGGCACTATGGCTACACCTTC. Translating it yields CASTQLSGSGDRGHYGYTF. This chain connects TRBV27 to TRBJ1-2, with 10 bases matching TRBD1. With V trimmed by 7 bases and J by 3 bases, 20 bases remained unmatched. Germline-derived CDR1 and CDR2 are MNHEY and SMNVEV (reference sequence). The CDR3 covers 19 residues.

The chain carries TRBV7-6 and TRBJ2-1, with 11 bases matching TRBD2. J gave up 4 bases and V 3 bases, and 8 bases lay outside the gene matches. CDR1 is SGHVS, CDR2 FNYEAQ, per germline. The CDR3 is 17 amino acids. CDR3 coding DNA: TGTGCCAGCAGCTTTGGGCTTAGCGGGGGGGTTTACAATGAGCAGTTCTTC. Protein product: CASSFGLSGGVYNEQFF. Complete variable domain (other parts from reference TRBV7-6 and TRBJ2-1): GAGVSQSPRYKVTKRGQDVALRCDPISGHVSLYWYRQALGQGPEFLTYFNYEAQQDKSGLPNDRFSAERPEGSISTLTIQRTEQRDSAMYRCASSFGLSGGVYNEQFFGPGTRLTVL.

This clonotype was observed a handful of times. The rearrangement uses TRBV20-1 and TRBJ2-1, with D perhaps assigned TRBD1 or TRBD2 (5 bases each). Germline V gene lookup returns CDR1 DFQATT and CDR2 SNEGSKA (reference sequence). V lost 5 bases and J lost 8, with 10 bases in between. CDR3 length equals 11 residues. The CDR3 sequence is CSAPRGDEQFF. The DNA of the CDR3 is TGCAGTGCTCCCCGAGGGGATGAGCAGTTCTTC.

The V call is TRBV7-2, the J call TRBJ2-7; D might be TRBD1 (5 bases). The J call may be faulty, since TRBJ2-5 better matches the DNA end. Germline lookup yields CDR1 SGHTA and CDR2 FQGNSA. The CDR3 covers 15 residues. CDR3 bases: TGTGCCAGCAGCTTACGTCCAGACCAGGGAGAGACCCAGTACTTC. This translates into CASSLRPDQGETQYF.

V gene TRBV10-3 combines with J gene TRBJ2-1; weak D call: TRBD1 (6 bases). Germline V CDR1 and CDR2: ENHRY, SYGVKD. V was trimmed by 4 bases and J by 6 bases, leaving 13 bases between them. This CDR3 has 14 residues. For the CDR3, the DNA is TGTGCCATCAGTGTTCAGGGGTTGGCCAATGAGCAGTTCTTC. It specifies CAISVQGLANEQFF.

This rearrangement joins TRBV29-1 to TRBJ1-2; D ambiguous. Trimming took off 1 base at V and 2 bases at J, with 14 bases between the two ends. Germline lookup yields CDR1 SQVTM and CDR2 ANQGSEA. This CDR3 contains 15 residues. The CDR3 DNA is TGCAGCGTTGAAGGTAGTCCAGGTACCAACTATGGCTACACCTTC. Its translation is CSVEGSPGTNYGYTF.

As regards this clonotype: No conserved phenylalanine or tryptophan ends this CDR3, so it is likely a read error. This chain links TRBV9 with TRBJ2-5; 9 bases line up with TRBD1. V was pared by 3 bases and J by 3 bases, with 6 bases of the junction left unmatched. The CDR3 covers 15 residues. Germline lookup yields CDR1 SGDLS and CDR2 YYNGEE. CDR3 nucleotide sequence: TGTGCCAGCAGCGCACAGGGGGCTTGGGAAGAGACCCAGTACTAC. Residues: CASSAQGAWEETQYY.

The chain has TRBV7-9 and TRBJ1-4; 7 positions match TRBD1. The CDR3 loop spans 15 amino acids. The junction had 6 bases not matched to a gene; V was cut back by 1 base and J by 7 bases. CDR1 SEHNR and CDR2 FQNEAQ come from the germline V gene (reference sequence). The CDR3 is CASSLDSGGTEKLFF. CDR3 sequence (DNA): TGTGCCAGCAGCTTAGATTCAGGGGGAACTGAAAAACTGTTTTTT.

The genes are TRBV4-1 and TRBJ2-7, with D hard to call. V shed 0 bases and J shed 4 bases, with 7 bases lying between them. CDR1 MGHRA and CDR2 YSYEKL come from the germline V gene. This CDR3 spans 13 amino acids. CDR3 nucleotides: TGCGCCAGCAGCCAAGATCTATGGTACGAGCAGTACTTC. This translates into CASSQDLWYEQYF.

The chain is built from TRBV19 and TRBJ2-3; 7 nucleotides line up with TRBD1. Per the germline V gene, CDR1 is LNHDA and CDR2 is SQIVND (reference sequence). Trimming cost V 5 bases and J 6 bases; bases outside gene matches: 8. CDR3 length: 14 amino acids. The chain's CDR3 is CASSQGQRLDTQYF. The CDR3 bases are TGTGCCAGTAGTCAGGGACAGAGACTCGATACGCAGTATTTT.

V and J are TRBV27 and TRBJ2-2; D possibly corresponds to TRBD2 (7 bases). CDR1 MNHEY and CDR2 SMNVEV come from the germline V gene (reference sequence). The CDR3 consists of 15 residues. V was trimmed by 2 bases and J by 5 bases, leaving 12 bases between them. The CDR3 sequence: CASSLEGGGTGELFF. The CDR3 DNA follows: TGTGCCAGCAGTTTAGAGGGGGGGGGAACCGGGGAGCTGTTTTTT.

The CDR3 protein is CSARDPGVGSPYSNQPQHF. The CDR3 nucleotides are TGCAGTGCTAGAGACCCCGGAGTGGGCAGCCCATATAGCAATCAGCCCCAGCATTTT. The chain employs TRBV20-1 and TRBJ1-5; D not resolved. V lost 0 bases to trimming and J lost 0 bases, with 21 bases between them. The CDR3 has 19 amino acids. Per the germline V gene, CDR1 is DFQATT and CDR2 is SNEGSKA (reference sequence).

The V and J genes are TRBV7-9 and TRBJ1-6, with 7 bases that match TRBD1. Trimming cost V 5 bases and J 14 bases; bases outside gene matches: 15. The CDR3 has 15 residues. From germline, CDR1 is SEHNR and CDR2 FQNEAQ (reference sequence). Here the CDR3 reads CASSAGQDPSSTLHF. The CDR3 bases are TGTGCCAGCAGCGCCGGACAGGACCCTTCTTCGACCCTCCACTTT.

This sequence joins TRBV12-3 or TRBV12-4 and TRBJ1-5; maybe TRBD1 (6 bases). Trimming left V 6 bases short and J 3 bases short, with 12 bases between. The CDR3 contains 14 residues. The CDR3 loop reads CASSRGHPNQPQHF. In DNA form, the CDR3 reads TGTGCCAGCAGCCGGGGGCATCCCAATCAGCCCCAGCATTTT.

This clonotype has ten or more counts. The rearrangement links TRBV20-1 to TRBJ1-2; D is possibly TRBD1 (6 bases). CDR3 length equals 13 residues. Germline V gene lookup returns CDR1 DFQATT and CDR2 SNEGSKA (reference sequence). V shed 4 bases and J shed 5 bases, with 14 bases lying between them. Here the CDR3 reads CSATYREPYGYTF. The CDR3 nucleotides are TGCAGTGCTACGTACAGGGAGCCATATGGCTACACCTTC.

The rearrangement links TRBV4-3 to TRBJ2-5; D remains ambiguous. Per germline, CDR1 LGHNA and CDR2 YSLEER. The CDR3 extends over 14 amino acids. Trimming pared 4 bases from V and 5 bases from J, leaving 14 bases between. The CDR3 DNA reads TGCGCCAGCAGCCTCGGTTACCGCTCGGAGACCCAGTACTTC. Amino acid sequence: CASSLGYRSETQYF.